This record concerns one TCR beta chain sequence. As yet, its antigen is unknown. Researchers ran the PCR with 60 Vbeta and 13 Jbeta primers. Libraries were prepared by immunoSEQ multiplex PCR; TCRdb keeps only in-frame clonotypes and omits some of them. The profile shows 150,000 to 200,000 clones, 80% of them singletons. These data are taken from a study of cytomegalovirus exposure and HLA in healthy donors. For the study at large: Researchers found that about 82% of 350 to 500 genotyped donors fell within the Caucasian-associated ancestry cluster.

Study results and limitations: Analyzed later, association rates of TCRs varied across HLA loci, with DRB1 most and HLA-C fewest. The study recorded about 150 TCR beta chains that were cytomegalovirus-associated. In the analysis, some V segments, TRBV6-2 and TRBV6-3 included, were excluded as indistinguishable.

Germline loops: CDR1 MGHDK, CDR2 SYGVNS. The CDR3 loop spans 13 amino acids. V was clipped by 6 bases and J by 6 bases, with 14 bases between them. The sequence derives from a man aged 30 to 39 in good health and CMV-seropositive. This rearrangement joins TRBV25-1 to TRBJ1-1; D is undetermined. Input material: PBMCs. The CDR3 bases are TGTGCCAGCAGAATCCCGGGTATGGCTGAAGCTTTCTTT. This encodes CASRIPGMAEAFF. Complete variable domain (other parts from reference TRBV25-1 and TRBJ1-1): EADIYQTPRYLVIGTGKKITLECSQTMGHDKMYWYQQDPGMELHLIHYSYGVNSTEKGDLSSESTVSRIRTEHFPLTLESARPSHTSQYLCASRIPGMAEAFFGQGTRLTVV.